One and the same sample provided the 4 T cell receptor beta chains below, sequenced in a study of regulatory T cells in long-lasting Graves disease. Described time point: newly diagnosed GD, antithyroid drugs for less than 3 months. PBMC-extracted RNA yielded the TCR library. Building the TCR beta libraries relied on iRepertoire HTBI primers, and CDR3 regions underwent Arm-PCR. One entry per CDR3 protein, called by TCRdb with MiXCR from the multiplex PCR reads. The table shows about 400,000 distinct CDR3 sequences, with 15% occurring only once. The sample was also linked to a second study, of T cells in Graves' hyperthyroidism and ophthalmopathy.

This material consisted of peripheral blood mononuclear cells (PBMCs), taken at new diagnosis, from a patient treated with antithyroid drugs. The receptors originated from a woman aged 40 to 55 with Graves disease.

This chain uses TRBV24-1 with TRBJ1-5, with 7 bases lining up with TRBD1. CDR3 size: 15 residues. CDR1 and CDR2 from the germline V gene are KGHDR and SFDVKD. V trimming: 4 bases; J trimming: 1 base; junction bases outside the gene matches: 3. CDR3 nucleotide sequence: TGTGCCACCAGTGACGTGGGACAGAGCAATCAGCCCCAGCATTTT. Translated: CATSDVGQSNQPQHF.

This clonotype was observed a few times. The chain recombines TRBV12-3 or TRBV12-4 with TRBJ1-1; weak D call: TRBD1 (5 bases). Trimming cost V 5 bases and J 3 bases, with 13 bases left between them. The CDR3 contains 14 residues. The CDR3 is CASSPGVGDTEAFF. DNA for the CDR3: TGTGCCAGCAGTCCCGGGGTGGGGGACACTGAAGCTTTCTTT.

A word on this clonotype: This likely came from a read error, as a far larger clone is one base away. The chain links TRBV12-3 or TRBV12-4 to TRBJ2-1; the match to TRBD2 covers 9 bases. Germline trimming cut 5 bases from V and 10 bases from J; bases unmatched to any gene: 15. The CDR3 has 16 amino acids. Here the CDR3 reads CASSGGASGTPYEQFF. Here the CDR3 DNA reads TGTGCCAGCAGTGGGGGGGCTAGCGGGACCCCCTACGAGCAGTTCTTC.

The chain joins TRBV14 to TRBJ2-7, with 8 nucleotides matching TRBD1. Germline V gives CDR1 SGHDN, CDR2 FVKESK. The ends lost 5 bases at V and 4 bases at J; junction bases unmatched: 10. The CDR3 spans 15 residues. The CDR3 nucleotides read TGTGCCAGCAGCTCCGGACAGGGCCCAGGGTACGAGCAGTACTTC. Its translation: CASSSGQGPGYEQYF.